The present T cell receptor beta chain was sequenced within a study of blood T cell repertoires in COVID-19. Study background: Researchers got acute and convalescent COVID-19 samples from the United States, Italy and Spain. Sources were T cells, B-cell-depleted T cells, or PBMCs; the material itself was cDNA or gDNA.

Methods used by the authors: Estimation of nucleated cell counts was performed using reference gene primer amplification. Sequencing used immunoSEQ multiplex PCR; TCRdb keeps in-frame clones, though not all of them. The DNA was the basis for D and trimming; V, J and clone size are from that table. The sample contains 200,000 to 250,000 clones, approximately 84% of which appear only once. Germline V gene sequence: CDR1 KGHSH, CDR2 LQKENI. The CDR3 consists of 13 residues. V was clipped by 8 bases and J by 3 bases, with 10 bases between them. Sequenced material: peripheral blood. The chain employs TRBV18 and TRBJ1-4, with D possibly being TRBD1 (6 bases). The sequence derives from a woman older than 75 with acute or convalescent COVID-19. The CDR3 loop reads CASQQGANEKLFF. The CDR3 region has the DNA TGTGCCAGCCAACAGGGAGCTAATGAAAAACTGTTTTTT.